These 22 T cell receptor beta chains originate from one sample sequenced in a study of T cell responses to AZD1222 COVID-19 vaccine. Libraries were prepared by immunoSEQ multiplex PCR; TCRdb keeps only in-frame clonotypes and omits some of them. Of tens of thousands of clones in the sample, 81% were seen once. Sequencing used peripheral blood, obtained 28 days after the second AZD1222 dose. The receptors were gathered from an adult who received the AZD1222 COVID-19 vaccine.

This rearrangement joins TRBV6-5 to TRBJ1-5, with TRBD1 identical over 9 bases. V was clipped by 0 bases and J by 7 bases; unmatched bases: 4. This CDR3 spans 15 amino acids. Germline V gene lookup returns CDR1 MNHEY and CDR2 SVGAGI. The CDR3 region is CASSYSGQGGQPQHF. CDR3 sequence (DNA): TGTGCCAGCAGTTACTCGGGACAGGGTGGGCAGCCCCAGCATTTT.

This clone was detected only a few times. The chain recombines TRBV6-5 with TRBJ1-2; D uncertain. V was pared by 4 bases and J by 8 bases, with 14 bases between. The CDR3 totals 13 residues. Germline V gene data show CDR1 as MNHEY and CDR2 as SVGAGI. In DNA, the CDR3 is TGTGCCAGCAGTTCGACACGACCTGCGGGCTACACCTTC. Translation gives CASSSTRPAGYTF.

This chain uses TRBV2 with TRBJ1-1; D may be TRBD1 (5 bases). From germline, CDR1 is SNHLY and CDR2 FYNNEI. The CDR3 has 13 amino acids. V was trimmed by 1 base and J by 8 bases, leaving 11 bases between them. The CDR3 reads CASSEDPAGEAFF. In DNA form, the CDR3 reads TGTGCCAGCAGTGAAGATCCGGCAGGGGAAGCTTTCTTT.

Only one count was recorded for this clone. This chain uses TRBV4-3 with TRBJ1-6; D not resolved. This CDR3 is built from 15 residues. V was clipped by 6 bases and J by 7 bases, with 16 bases between them. Germline V gene data show CDR1 as LGHNA and CDR2 as YSLEER. The chain's CDR3 is CASRDGLRHNSPLHF. CDR3 in DNA: TGCGCCAGCAGGGACGGCCTTCGGCACAATTCACCCCTCCACTTT.

This clone was counted only a few times. The V call is TRBV9, the J call TRBJ1-1; maybe TRBD1 (6 bases). Trimming removed 4 bases at V and 1 base at J, with 14 bases between. The CDR3 runs to 15 residues. CDR1 is SGDLS, CDR2 YYNGEE, per germline. The CDR3 DNA reads as TGTGCCAGCAGCCCCTACAGGGATCCGAACACTGAAGCTTTCTTT. Protein: CASSPYRDPNTEAFF.

V usage is TRBV7-9 and J usage is TRBJ2-1, with TRBD2 matching 11 bases. V shed 1 base, J shed 9 bases, and the junction held 11 bases outside the gene matches. The CDR3 has 17 amino acids. Germline CDR1 reads SEHNR; CDR2 reads FQNEAQ (reference sequence). This CDR3 is CASSLESSSGRFSEQFF. CDR3 DNA: TGTGCCAGCAGCTTAGAAAGCTCTAGCGGGAGGTTTAGTGAGCAGTTCTTC.

This chain links TRBV28 with TRBJ1-6; tentative D call: TRBD1 (6 bases). Trimming took off 3 bases at V and 10 bases at J, with 7 bases between the two ends. CDR1 and CDR2 (germline): MDHEN, SYDVKM. The CDR3 covers 12 residues. CDR3 sequence reads: CASSFRGSPLHF. The CDR3 DNA reads as TGTGCCAGCAGTTTCAGGGGCTCACCCCTCCACTTT.

Details on this clone: Sequence at one end of the junction differs from germline and may be a read error. The V and J genes are TRBV10-2 and TRBJ2-1, with TRBD2 identical over 9 bases. The germline V gene has CDR1 WSHSY and CDR2 SAAADI. The CDR3 totals 14 residues. CDR3 region: CASRARLAGEGTVF. The CDR3 DNA sequence: TGCGCCAGCCGAGCGAGATTAGCGGGAGAAGGGACGGTCTTC.

The chain uses TRBV10-3 and TRBJ1-1, with D tentatively TRBD1 (5 bases). The CDR3 length is 16 residues. Germline CDR1 is ENHRY and CDR2 is SYGVKD. Deletions cut 0 bases from V and 6 bases from J, with 17 bases between. CDR3 protein: CAISESPGGGTPEAFF. DNA of the CDR3: TGTGCCATCAGTGAGTCCCCGGGGGGAGGGACGCCTGAAGCTTTCTTT.

This chain links TRBV9 with TRBJ2-5; D unclear. Per the germline V gene, CDR1 is SGDLS and CDR2 is YYNGEE. This CDR3 has 14 residues. Trimming removed 0 bases from V and 0 bases from J, with 6 bases in between. The CDR3 is CASSVATNQETQYF. The CDR3 nucleotides read TGTGCCAGCAGCGTAGCGACAAACCAAGAGACCCAGTACTTC.

The V call is TRBV7-2, the J call TRBJ2-1; D is undetermined. Germline CDR1 SGHTA, CDR2 FQGNSA. Trimming took 1 base from V and 4 from J, leaving 11 bases between them. This CDR3 has 15 residues. The DNA for the CDR3 is TGTGCCAGCAGCTTAGGTTTTTCAGGTTACAATGAGCAGTTCTTC. This gives the protein CASSLGFSGYNEQFF.

This clone has a handful of counts. CDR3 protein: CASSEGGQVTFF. The CDR3 DNA follows: TGTGCCAGCAGTGAAGGAGGGCAGGTAACTTTCTTT. This rearrangement joins TRBV2 to TRBJ1-1; no definite D call. The V end was cut by 1 base, the J end by 12 bases, with 12 bases between. This CDR3 has 12 residues. Germline CDR1 and CDR2: SNHLY and FYNNEI.

The J gene is TRBJ2-5, the V gene TRBV2, with D possibly TRBD2 on 5 matching bases. The length of the CDR3 is 13 residues. V dropped 2 bases and J dropped 4 bases, with 8 bases sitting between them. The germline V gene encodes CDR1 SNHLY and CDR2 FYNNEI. This CDR3 is CASSEFRGETQYF. The CDR3 bases are TGTGCCAGCAGTGAATTTCGGGGAGAGACCCAGTACTTC.

The rearrangement uses TRBV19 and TRBJ2-2, with D maybe TRBD1 (5 bases). V was cut by 2 bases and J by 5 bases, with 12 bases left in between. The length of the CDR3 is 15 residues. Germline lookup yields CDR1 LNHDA and CDR2 SQIVND (reference sequence). CDR3 amino acids: CASSIMQGGTGELFF. In DNA form, the CDR3 reads TGTGCCAGTAGTATAATGCAGGGCGGAACCGGGGAGCTGTTTTTT.

The CDR3 reads CASSVGGRASGNTIYF. CDR3 DNA: TGTGCCAGCAGCGTAGGAGGTAGAGCCTCTGGAAACACCATATATTTT. The chain joins TRBV9 to TRBJ1-3; D not certain. The CDR3 is 16 residues long. Trimming pared 0 bases from V and 0 bases from J, leaving 10 bases between. CDR1 SGDLS and CDR2 YYNGEE come from the germline V gene. Filled out from reference TRBV9 and TRBJ1-3, the complete variable domain reads DSGVTQTPKHLITATGQRVTLRCSPRSGDLSVYWYQQSLDQGLQFLIQYYNGEERAKGNILERFSAQQFPDLHSELNLSSLELGDSALYFCASSVGGRASGNTIYFGEGSWLTVV.

The chain uses TRBV14 and TRBJ1-6; TRBD1 matches at 8 bases. This CDR3 has 15 residues. The V and J ends lost 4 bases and 7 bases, in that order; junction bases with no gene match: 6. Germline loops: CDR1 SGHDN, CDR2 FVKESK. The chain's CDR3 is CASSRGQGANSPLHF. The CDR3 DNA is TGTGCCAGCAGCCGAGGCCAGGGGGCGAATTCACCCCTCCACTTT.

V usage is TRBV19 and J usage is TRBJ2-7, with D maybe TRBD1 (6 bases). V was clipped by 2 bases and J by 4 bases, with 12 bases between them. The CDR3 is made up of 14 amino acids. CDR1 is LNHDA and CDR2 is SQIVND in the germline V gene (reference sequence). The CDR3 DNA reads TGTGCCAGTAGTATACCGGGACAAAGGTACGAGCAGTACTTC. Translating gives CASSIPGQRYEQYF.

V and J are TRBV30 and TRBJ1-2; 7 bases fit TRBD1. The CDR3 spans 13 residues. V trimming: 4 bases; J trimming: 2 bases; junction bases outside the gene matches: 4. Germline CDR1 reads GTSNPN; CDR2 reads SVGIG (reference sequence). The CDR3 coding sequence is TGTGCCTGGAACCAGGGGGGCAACTATGGCTACACCTTC. Its protein is CAWNQGGNYGYTF.

This clone came up a few times. The rearrangement uses TRBV4-1 and TRBJ2-7; D might be TRBD1 or TRBD2, each matching 5 bases. The CDR3 runs 13 residues. Germline CDR1 and CDR2: MGHRA and YSYEKL. V gave up 3 bases and J gave up 3 bases, with 9 bases separating them. The CDR3 here is CASSQEDNYEQYF. The DNA of the CDR3 is TGCGCCAGCAGCCAGGAGGACAACTACGAGCAGTACTTC.

This chain connects TRBV4-2 to TRBJ1-4; 10 positions agree with TRBD1. Germline V lookup: CDR1 LGHNA, CDR2 YNFKEQ. This CDR3 region has 14 residues. V shed 3 bases and J 8 bases; nucleotides not matched to a gene: 3. The CDR3 is CASSHLDRGEKLFF. In nucleotides, the CDR3 is TGTGCCAGCAGCCATTTGGACAGGGGGGAAAAACTGTTTTTT.

The chain uses TRBV3-1 (or the pseudogene TRBV3-2) and TRBJ2-7; 9 positions match TRBD2. Trimming cost V 1 base and J 3 bases; bases outside gene matches: 1. CDR1 is LGHDT, CDR2 YNNKEL, per germline (reference sequence). The CDR3 consists of 14 residues. As DNA, the CDR3 is TGTGCCAGCAGCCAAGGAGCGGGGGGCTACGAGCAGTACTTC. It specifies CASSQGAGGYEQYF.

V usage is TRBV7-8 and J usage is TRBJ1-6; TRBD1 aligns across 7 bases. Losses at the gene ends were 1 base for V and 8 bases for J; bases not matched to a gene: 11. There are 17 residues in the CDR3. Germline CDR1 SGHVS, CDR2 FQNEAQ. The CDR3 loop reads CASSLVLQGIFDSPLHF. In nucleotides, the CDR3 is TGTGCCAGCAGCTTAGTCCTACAGGGGATTTTTGATTCACCCCTCCACTTT.